This T cell receptor (beta chain) derives from a study of blood T cell repertoires in COVID-19. Sequenced by immunoSEQ multiplex PCR; TCRdb stores in-frame clones only, minus some. The sample gives more than 250,000 clones, around 87% of which show up once; about 1.7% is in the top ten. With regard to this clone: Other nucleotide sequences from this sample produce the same CDR3.

Enrollees, about 18 to 90 years old, lived in 24 US areas. Sample: PBMCs or T cells enriched from blood (not recorded which). The source of this sequence is a woman in her late teens or twenties with acute COVID-19.

CDR3 coding DNA: TGTGCCAGCAGTTTGGGCCTGAACACTGAAGCTTTCTTT. Translating it yields CASSLGLNTEAFF. The V gene is TRBV12-3 or TRBV12-4, the J gene TRBJ1-1; no reliable D call. Trimming cost V 3 bases and J 0 bases, with 5 bases left between them. This CDR3 comprises 13 residues.